Presented here are 29 T cell receptor beta chains from one specimen sequenced in a study of Graves' ophthalmopathy and Graves' hyperthyroidism. The authors amplified TCR beta CDR3 regions, and they did so from RNA transcripts for repertoire sequencing. The workflow started with a first-round RT-PCR run with HTBI primers and then moved on to a second-round multiplex PCR. TCRdb recomputed calls from the multiplex PCR reads with MiXCR, one row per CDR3 protein. The sample comprises roughly 350,000 distinct CDR3 sequences, about 18% of which are singletons, and roughly 2.3% rests with the top ten. The source material was peripheral blood. These receptors all come from an adult woman with stable Graves' hyperthyroidism.

This clonotype has ten or more counts. The chain employs TRBV5-1 and TRBJ1-5, with TRBD1 identical over 8 bases. This CDR3 is 14 amino acids long. Per germline, CDR1 SGHRS and CDR2 YFSETQ. The junction had 5 bases not matched to a gene; V was cut back by 2 bases and J by 7 bases. The CDR3 DNA is TGCGCCAGCAGCTTATCGGACAGGGACCAGCCCCAGCATTTT. Translating gives CASSLSDRDQPQHF.

The sample holds a few counts of this clonotype. This chain uses TRBV18 with TRBJ2-7; TRBD1 agrees at 11 bases. The length of the CDR3 is 17 residues. V trimming: 6 bases; J trimming: 0 bases; junction bases outside the gene matches: 10. CDR1 KGHSH and CDR2 LQKENI come from the germline V gene. The DNA of the CDR3 is TGTGCCAGCTCGCAAACCGGGACAGGGGGTTACTCCTACGAGCAGTACTTC. Translation: CASSQTGTGGYSYEQYF.

This clonotype was picked up many times. The chain carries TRBV20-1 and TRBJ1-2, with a tentative D call TRBD1 (6 bases). This CDR3 has 15 amino acids. Germline V CDR1 and CDR2: DFQATT, SNEGSKA (reference sequence). The V end was cut by 6 bases, the J end by 1 base, with 18 bases between. The DNA for the CDR3 is TGCAGTGCCGATTATCGACAGGTGATTAACTATGGCTACACCTTC. Residues: CSADYRQVINYGYTF.

This clonotype came up many times. The J gene is TRBJ1-1, the V gene TRBV6-2 or TRBV6-3, with TRBD1 identical over 9 bases. J gave up 4 bases and V 8 bases, and 8 bases lay outside the gene matches. The CDR3 runs 14 residues. Germline V gene data show CDR1 as MNHEY and CDR2 as SVGEGT. CDR3 in amino acids: CASGGQGKATEAFF. CDR3 DNA: TGTGCCAGCGGGGGACAGGGTAAGGCCACTGAAGCTTTCTTT.

Many counts were recorded for this clonotype. The chain links TRBV29-1 to TRBJ2-7, with 9 positions matching TRBD1. CDR1 is SQVTM, CDR2 ANQGSEA, per germline. The CDR3 is 15 residues long. V lost 4 bases, J lost 0 bases, and 7 bases stayed unmatched. The CDR3 is CSVAQGGQGSYEQYF. CDR3 in DNA: TGCAGCGTTGCCCAAGGGGGACAGGGCTCCTACGAGCAGTACTTC.

This clonotype was seen at least ten times. V and J are TRBV2 and TRBJ2-2; D possibly corresponds to TRBD2 (6 bases). The CDR3 extends over 14 amino acids. Trimming cost V 6 bases and J 3 bases, with 11 bases left between them. Germline CDR1 reads SNHLY; CDR2 reads FYNNEI. The CDR3 nucleotides read TGTGCCAGCAGACGGGAGATGGACACCGGGGAGCTGTTTTTT. Its protein is CASRREMDTGELFF.

The genes are TRBV18 and TRBJ2-2; 9 bases map to TRBD2. Germline V gives CDR1 KGHSH, CDR2 LQKENI. Germline trimming cut 5 bases from V and 4 bases from J; bases unmatched to any gene: 5. CDR3 length equals 15 residues. The CDR3 loop is CASSEIAGVTGELFF. The CDR3 DNA follows: TGTGCCAGCTCAGAAATAGCGGGAGTCACCGGGGAGCTGTTTTTT.

The sample holds many counts of this clonotype. The chain links TRBV12-5 to TRBJ2-4, with D perhaps matching TRBD1 (5 bases). The CDR3 consists of 15 residues. V lost 4 bases, J lost 2 bases, and 12 bases lay in between. Germline V lookup: CDR1 LGHNT, CDR2 FRNRAP. CDR3 in amino acids: CASGSRQGPKNIQYF. In DNA form, the CDR3 reads TGTGCTAGTGGTTCGAGGCAGGGCCCCAAAAACATTCAGTACTTC.

This clonotype was seen at least ten times. The chain combines TRBV24-1 with TRBJ2-4, with D maybe TRBD2 (7 bases). V lost 5 bases to trimming and J lost 3 bases, with 13 bases between them. CDR3 length equals 15 residues. Germline V gene sequence: CDR1 KGHDR, CDR2 SFDVKD. The CDR3 sequence: CATSARGAGKNIQYF. In nucleotides, the CDR3 is TGTGCCACCAGTGCTCGGGGGGCTGGCAAAAACATTCAGTACTTC.

The sample holds many counts of this clonotype. The chain combines TRBV6-5 with TRBJ1-5; D remains unclear. Trimming removed 1 base from V and 0 bases from J, with 13 bases in between. CDR1 is MNHEY and CDR2 is SVGAGI in the germline V gene. CDR3 length: 17 residues. The CDR3 loop is CASSYYNEEYSNQPQHF. CDR3 nucleotide sequence: TGTGCCAGCAGTTACTATAACGAAGAGTATAGCAATCAGCCCCAGCATTTT.

This clonotype was recorded many times. V is TRBV4-1 and J is TRBJ1-1, with 8 bases matching TRBD1. CDR3 size: 16 residues. V gave up 2 bases and J gave up 9 bases; unmatched junction bases: 14. The V gene's germline CDR1 is MGHRA and CDR2 YSYEKL. CDR3 nucleotide sequence: TGCGCCAGCAGCCAACAACTACCAGGATGGACAGGGCAAGCTTTCTTT. Protein: CASSQQLPGWTGQAFF.

This clonotype was recorded at least ten times. The junction departs from the called germline gene at one end, perhaps through a read error. The V call is TRBV6-1, the J call TRBJ1-2; D ambiguous. The CDR3 covers 13 residues. CDR1 is MNHNS, CDR2 SASEGT, per germline. CDR3 amino acids: CASREVGNYGYTF. CDR3 DNA sequence: TGTGCCAGCAGAGAAGTGGGGAACTATGGCTACACCTTC.

This clonotype was detected ten times or more. This chain connects TRBV19 to TRBJ2-7; TRBD1 aligns across 7 bases. Germline lookup yields CDR1 LNHDA and CDR2 SQIVND (reference sequence). The trim removed 10 bases at V and 0 bases at J, leaving 12 bases unmatched. The CDR3 loop spans 15 amino acids. CDR3 nucleotide sequence: TGTGCCACTATAGGGGCACAGGGGCCCTCCTACGAGCAGTACTTC. As protein: CATIGAQGPSYEQYF.

This clonotype was seen at least ten times. As DNA, the CDR3 is TGTGCCTGCACGAGGGTCGGCAATGGCTACACCTTC. Translated: CACTRVGNGYTF. The J gene is TRBJ1-2, the V gene TRBV28; D unresolved. Per the germline V gene, CDR1 is MDHEN and CDR2 is SYDVKM. This CDR3 is built from 12 residues. V was shortened by 11 bases and J by 6 bases, with 16 bases between the two germline ends.

There are many counts of this clonotype. The rearrangement joins TRBV29-1 to TRBJ2-5, with D unresolved. CDR1 is SQVTM, CDR2 ANQGSEA, per germline. V was shortened by 4 bases and J by 2 bases, with 14 bases between the two germline ends. CDR3 length: 14 amino acids. CDR3 sequence (DNA): TGCAGCGTTGTCGTGGGGTTACAACAAGAGACCCAGTACTTC. Translating it yields CSVVVGLQQETQYF.

This clonotype was picked up a small number of times. This chain joins TRBV18 and TRBJ1-5; D is perhaps TRBD1 (5 bases). Germline CDR1 KGHSH, CDR2 LQKENI. The CDR3 has 15 amino acids. Trimming cost V 2 bases and J 7 bases, with 15 bases left between them. CDR3: CASSPDQGRRQPQHF. In nucleotides, the CDR3 is TGTGCCAGCTCACCAGACCAGGGCAGAAGGCAGCCCCAGCATTTT. The full variable domain, its missing parts supplied by reference TRBV18 and TRBJ1-5, is NAGVMQNPRHLVRRRGQEARLRCSPMKGHSHVYWYRQLPEEGLKFMVYLQKENIIDESGMPKERFSAEFPKEGPSILRIQQVVRGDSAAYFCASSPDQGRRQPQHFGDGTRLSIL.

This clonotype has a count of ten or more. The V call is TRBV6-5, the J call TRBJ2-7, with 11 positions matching TRBD2. The J segment lost 3 bases and the V segment lost 0 bases, leaving 4 bases of the junction unmatched. The germline gives CDR1 MNHEY, CDR2 SVGAGI. The CDR3 sequence is 16 residues long. CDR3: CASSYSTSGKFYEQYF. The CDR3 DNA sequence: TGTGCCAGCAGTTACTCGACTAGCGGGAAATTCTACGAGCAGTACTTC.

This clonotype was recorded at least ten times. The J gene is TRBJ2-4, the V gene TRBV6-1; D perhaps matches TRBD2 (6 bases). This CDR3 contains 16 residues. V shed 2 bases and J shed 1 base, with 12 bases lying between them. CDR1 and CDR2 (germline): MNHNS, SASEGT. The CDR3 region has the DNA TGTGCCAGCAGTGAATCGGGTGGGAGGGCCAAAAACATTCAGTACTTC. It is translated as CASSESGGRAKNIQYF.

This clonotype was recorded many times. The rearrangement joins TRBV30 to TRBJ1-5; D not certain. The V end was cut by 1 base, the J end by 0 bases, with 7 bases between. Germline assignment: CDR1 GTSNPN and CDR2 SVGIG (reference sequence). The CDR3 sequence is 14 residues long. The CDR3 nucleotides are TGTGCCTGGAGTGCCGGGGATAGCAATCAGCCCCAGCATTTT. Translating gives CAWSAGDSNQPQHF.

This clonotype was picked up many times. The gene calls are TRBV12-3 or TRBV12-4 and TRBJ2-7; 7 bases map to TRBD2. The CDR3 length is 17 residues. V gave up 3 bases and J gave up 3 bases; unmatched junction bases: 14. The CDR3 DNA reads TGTGCCAGCAGTTTCGATTCGGGAGGCGGAGGCCTCTACGAGCAGTACTTC. Translation: CASSFDSGGGGLYEQYF.

This clonotype came up many times. V is TRBV12-3 or TRBV12-4 and J is TRBJ1-5; 7 nucleotides agree with TRBD1. Trimming at V came to 1 base and at J to 2 bases, leaving 8 bases not matched to a gene. This CDR3 is 17 amino acids long. DNA for the CDR3: TGTGCCAGCAGTTTAGACGACAGGGTGGGGGGCAATCAGCCCCAGCATTTT. Translating gives CASSLDDRVGGNQPQHF.

Many counts were recorded for this clonotype. V and J are TRBV11-3 and TRBJ2-7; 8 bases map to TRBD2. Germline lookup yields CDR1 SGHNT and CDR2 YENEEA. V lost 1 base to trimming and J lost 0 bases; unmatched junction nucleotides: 14. The CDR3 length is 19 residues. Here the CDR3 DNA reads TGTGCCAGCAGCTTAGGAAGAGGATCCGGGACTAGGAGCTCCTACGAGCAGTACTTC. Translating gives CASSLGRGSGTRSSYEQYF.

In this sample, this clonotype turned up many times. The chain recombines TRBV7-2 with TRBJ2-7; 8 nucleotides agree with TRBD1. The length of the CDR3 is 14 residues. Germline values: CDR1 SGHTA, CDR2 FQGNSA. V gave up 5 bases and J gave up 2 bases; unmatched junction bases: 5. In DNA form, the CDR3 reads TGTGCCAGCAGCAAGACACAGGGGGCCTACGAGCAGTACTTC. Protein: CASSKTQGAYEQYF.

Many counts were recorded for this clonotype. The chain combines TRBV28 with TRBJ2-7; D is possibly TRBD1 or TRBD2 (6 bases each). Germline lookup yields CDR1 MDHEN and CDR2 SYDVKM. The CDR3 is 14 residues long. Trimming cost V 8 bases and J 4 bases, with 18 bases left between them. CDR3 protein: CASLKRGAPYEQYF. The DNA for the CDR3 is TGTGCCAGCCTAAAAAGGGGGGCCCCGTACGAGCAGTACTTC.

At least ten counts were recorded for this clonotype. The rearrangement links TRBV24-1 to TRBJ2-2, with 8 bases fitting TRBD1. V dropped 3 bases and J dropped 6; count of bases not matched to a gene: 11. Germline values: CDR1 KGHDR, CDR2 SFDVKD. This CDR3 has 17 residues. In nucleotides, the CDR3 is TGTGCCACCAGTGATCCCGGGACAGGACCTGCGGCCGGGGAGCTGTTTTTT. Protein sequence: CATSDPGTGPAAGELFF.

This clonotype was seen repeatedly, ten times or more. The chain couples TRBV7-8 to TRBJ1-6, with D perhaps TRBD1 (6 bases). Germline V gene sequence: CDR1 SGHVS, CDR2 FQNEAQ. V lost 3 bases and J lost 0, with 18 bases in between. CDR3 length: 19 residues. The CDR3 nucleotides are TGTGCCAGCAGCTTCTTAGGCGGCAGGGGAAGCTCCTATAATTCACCCCTCCACTTT. Amino acid sequence: CASSFLGGRGSSYNSPLHF.

This clonotype was detected only a few times. The chain carries TRBV20-1 and TRBJ1-1; a weak D match, TRBD1 (5 bases). Germline CDR1 and CDR2: DFQATT and SNEGSKA (reference sequence). Trimming took off 6 bases at V and 11 bases at J, with 16 bases between the two ends. The CDR3 runs to 11 residues. CDR3 nucleotide sequence: TGCAGTGCCCACATGGGGCTTCGGGCTTTCTTT. Its protein product is CSAHMGLRAFF.

This chain uses TRBV6-4 with TRBJ2-5; D not resolved. CDR1 and CDR2 (germline): MRHNA, SNTAGT. The CDR3 runs 12 residues. Trimming pared 6 bases from V and 4 bases from J, leaving 9 bases between. CDR3: CASRQVGETQYF. CDR3 coding DNA: TGTGCCAGCAGACAAGTAGGAGAGACCCAGTACTTC.

The rearrangement joins TRBV19 to TRBJ1-1, with a weak D call TRBD1 (5 bases). CDR1 LNHDA and CDR2 SQIVND come from the germline V gene (reference sequence). CDR3 length: 13 residues. V lost 3 bases, J lost 6 bases, and 11 bases lay in between. The CDR3 DNA sequence: TGTGCCAGTAGTATGGGCAGGGAGCCTGAAGCTTTCTTT. This encodes CASSMGREPEAFF.